These 2 T cell receptor beta chains share one sample of origin, sequenced in a study of blood T cells in healthy people across ages (dated by TCRdb to 2013 to 2016). The method behind the library was 5' RACE. TCRdb records Illumina HiSeq 2500 as the sequencer. A second PCR of about 6 to 12 cycles was run with a J-beta primer mix and a sample-barcoded 5' primer. TCRdb reran the public reads through fastp at Q25 and MiXCR, keeping productive beta chains. Identical CDR3 proteins give one entry, which carries the most common genes and DNA. Within this sample are 800,000 to 950,000 distinct CDR3 sequences, with roughly 50% of them counted one time only. Roughly 13% of the sample belongs to the ten largest clones. Sequenced input: blood. These receptors all stem from a man aged 30-40 years in good health.

J is TRBJ1-3 and V is TRBV4-3; D is uncertain. The V end was cut by 0 bases, the J end by 1 base, with 7 bases between. Germline loops: CDR1 LGHNA, CDR2 YSLEER. This CDR3 is 15 amino acids long. The CDR3 nucleotides read TGCGCCAGCAGCCAAGATCCGAATTCTGGAAACACCATATATTTT. This gives the protein CASSQDPNSGNTIYF.

CDR3 DNA sequence: TGTGCCAGCAGTGTTACCGGGACTAACTATGGCTACACCTTC. Translating gives CASSVTGTNYGYTF. The rearrangement links TRBV25-1 to TRBJ1-2; no clear D gene. Trimming left V 4 bases short and J 0 bases short, with 9 bases between. In germline, CDR1 is MGHDK, CDR2 SYGVNS. The CDR3 totals 14 residues.